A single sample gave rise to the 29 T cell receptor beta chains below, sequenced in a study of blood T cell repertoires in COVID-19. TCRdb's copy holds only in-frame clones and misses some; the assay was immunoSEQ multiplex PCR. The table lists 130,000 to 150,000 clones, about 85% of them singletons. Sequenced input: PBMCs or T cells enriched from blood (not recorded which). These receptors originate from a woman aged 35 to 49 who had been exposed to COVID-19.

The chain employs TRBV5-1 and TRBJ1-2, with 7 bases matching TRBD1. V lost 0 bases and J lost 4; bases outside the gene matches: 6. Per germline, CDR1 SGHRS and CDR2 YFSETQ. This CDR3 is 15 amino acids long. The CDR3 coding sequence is TGCGCCAGCAGCTTGGGGTCAGGGGGTGGCTATGGCTACACCTTC. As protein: CASSLGSGGGYGYTF. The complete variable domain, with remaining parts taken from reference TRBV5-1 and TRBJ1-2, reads KAGVTQTPRYLIKTRGQQVTLSCSPISGHRSVSWYQQTPGQGLQFLFEYFSETQRNKGNFPGRFSGRQFSNSRSEMNVSTLELGDSALYLCASSLGSGGGYGYTFGSGTRLTVV.

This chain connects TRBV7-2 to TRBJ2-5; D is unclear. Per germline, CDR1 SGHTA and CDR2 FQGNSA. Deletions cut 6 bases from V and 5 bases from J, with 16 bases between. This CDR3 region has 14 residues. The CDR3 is CASRTRVGSETQYF. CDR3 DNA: TGTGCCAGCAGAACCCGGGTCGGATCGGAGACCCAGTACTTC.

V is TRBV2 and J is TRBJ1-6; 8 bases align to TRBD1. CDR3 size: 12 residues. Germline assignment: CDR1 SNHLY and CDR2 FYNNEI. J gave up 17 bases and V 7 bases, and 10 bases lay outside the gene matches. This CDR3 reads CASIETGALIHF. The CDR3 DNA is TGTGCCAGCATTGAGACAGGGGCCCTTATCCACTTT.

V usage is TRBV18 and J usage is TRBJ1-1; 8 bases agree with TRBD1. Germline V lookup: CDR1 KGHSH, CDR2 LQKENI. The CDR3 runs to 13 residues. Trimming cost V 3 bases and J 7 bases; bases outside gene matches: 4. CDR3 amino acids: CASSPVQGGEAFF. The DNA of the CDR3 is TGTGCCAGCTCACCGGTACAGGGGGGTGAAGCTTTCTTT.

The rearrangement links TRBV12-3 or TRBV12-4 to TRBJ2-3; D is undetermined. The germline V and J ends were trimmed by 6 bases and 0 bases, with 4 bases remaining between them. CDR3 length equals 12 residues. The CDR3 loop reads CASSSSTDTQYF. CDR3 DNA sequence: TGTGCCAGCAGCTCTAGCACAGATACGCAGTATTTT.

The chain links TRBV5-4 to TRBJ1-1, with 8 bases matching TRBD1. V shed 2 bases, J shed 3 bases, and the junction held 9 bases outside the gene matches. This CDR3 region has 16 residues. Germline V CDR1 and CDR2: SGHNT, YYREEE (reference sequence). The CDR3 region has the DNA TGTGCCAGCAGCTTCGGGACAGGAGGCCCATACACTGAAGCTTTCTTT. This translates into CASSFGTGGPYTEAFF.

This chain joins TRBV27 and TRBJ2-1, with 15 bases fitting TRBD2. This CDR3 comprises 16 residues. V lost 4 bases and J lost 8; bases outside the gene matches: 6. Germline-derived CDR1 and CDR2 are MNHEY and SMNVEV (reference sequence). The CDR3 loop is CASSSGLAGGLDEQFF. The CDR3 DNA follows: TGTGCCAGCAGTTCGGGACTAGCGGGAGGTCTTGATGAGCAGTTCTTC.

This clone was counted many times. Written as DNA, the CDR3 is TGTGCCAGCAGCGTTGGGACAGATAATTCACCCCTCCACTTT. Its protein is CASSVGTDNSPLHF. The chain is built from TRBV9 and TRBJ1-6, with 7 bases aligning to TRBD1. The length of the CDR3 is 14 residues. After removal of 2 bases from V and 5 bases from J, the junction contained 1 base not matched to a gene. Germline CDR1 reads SGDLS; CDR2 reads YYNGEE. The whole variable domain, remainder taken from reference TRBV9 and TRBJ1-6, is DSGVTQTPKHLITATGQRVTLRCSPRSGDLSVYWYQQSLDQGLQFLIQYYNGEERAKGNILERFSAQQFPDLHSELNLSSLELGDSALYFCASSVGTDNSPLHFGNGTRLTVT.

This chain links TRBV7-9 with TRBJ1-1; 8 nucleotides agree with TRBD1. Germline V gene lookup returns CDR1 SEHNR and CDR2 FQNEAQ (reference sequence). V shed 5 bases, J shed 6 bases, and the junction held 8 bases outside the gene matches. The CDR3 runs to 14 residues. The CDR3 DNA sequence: TGTGCCAGCAGCAAGGACAGGGAGGGTGCTGAAGCTTTCTTT. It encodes CASSKDREGAEAFF. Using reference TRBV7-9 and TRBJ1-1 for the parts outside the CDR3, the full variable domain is DTGVSQNPRHKITKRGQNVTFRCDPISEHNRLYWYRQTLGQGPEFLTYFQNEAQLEKSRLLSDRFSAERPKGSFSTLEIQRTEQGDSAMYLCASSKDREGAEAFFGQGTRLTVV.

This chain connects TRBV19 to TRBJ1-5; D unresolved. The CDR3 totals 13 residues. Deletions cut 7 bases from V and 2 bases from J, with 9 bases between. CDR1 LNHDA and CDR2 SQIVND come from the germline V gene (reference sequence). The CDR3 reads CASTYLGNQPQHF. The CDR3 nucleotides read TGTGCCAGTACCTATCTGGGCAATCAGCCCCAGCATTTT.

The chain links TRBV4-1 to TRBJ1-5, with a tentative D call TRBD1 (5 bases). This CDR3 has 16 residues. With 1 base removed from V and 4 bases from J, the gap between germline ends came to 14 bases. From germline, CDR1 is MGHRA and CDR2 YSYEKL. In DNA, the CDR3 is TGCGCCAGCAGCCAAGTTGAGACAGCGACTAATCAGCCCCAGCATTTT. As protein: CASSQVETATNQPQHF.

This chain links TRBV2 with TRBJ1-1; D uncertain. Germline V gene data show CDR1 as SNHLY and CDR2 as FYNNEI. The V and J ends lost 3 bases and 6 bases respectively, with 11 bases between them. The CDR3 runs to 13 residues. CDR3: CASSDSWSAEAFF. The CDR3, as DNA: TGTGCCAGCAGTGACTCGTGGTCGGCTGAAGCTTTCTTT.

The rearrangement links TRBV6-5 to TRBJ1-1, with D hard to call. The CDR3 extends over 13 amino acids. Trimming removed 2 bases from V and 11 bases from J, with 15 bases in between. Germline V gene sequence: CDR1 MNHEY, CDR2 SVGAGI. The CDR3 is CASSYVTGSVAFF. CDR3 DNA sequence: TGTGCCAGCAGTTACGTAACGGGGTCCGTGGCTTTCTTT.

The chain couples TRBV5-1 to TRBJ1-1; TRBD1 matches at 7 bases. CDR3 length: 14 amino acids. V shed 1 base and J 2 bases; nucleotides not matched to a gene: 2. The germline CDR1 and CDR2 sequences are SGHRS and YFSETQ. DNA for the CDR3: TGCGCCAGCAGCTTGCGACAGGGAAACACTGAAGCTTTCTTT. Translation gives CASSLRQGNTEAFF.

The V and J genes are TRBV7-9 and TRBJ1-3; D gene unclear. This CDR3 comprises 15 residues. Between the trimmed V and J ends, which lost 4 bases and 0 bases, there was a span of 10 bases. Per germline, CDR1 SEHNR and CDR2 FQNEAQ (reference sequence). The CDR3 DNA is TGTGCCAGCAGCTCCCACCGGGACTCTGGAAACACCATATATTTT. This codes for CASSSHRDSGNTIYF.

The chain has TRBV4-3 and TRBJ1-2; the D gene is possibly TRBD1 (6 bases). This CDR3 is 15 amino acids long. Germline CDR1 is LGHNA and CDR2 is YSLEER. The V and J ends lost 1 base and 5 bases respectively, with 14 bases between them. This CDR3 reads CASSQGGGVFYGYTF. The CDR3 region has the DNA TGCGCCAGCAGCCAAGGGGGGGGCGTATTTTATGGCTACACCTTC.

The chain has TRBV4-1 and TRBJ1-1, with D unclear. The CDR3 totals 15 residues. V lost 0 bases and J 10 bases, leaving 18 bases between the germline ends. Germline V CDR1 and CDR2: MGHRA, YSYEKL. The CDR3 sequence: CASSQDFPGGLGAFF. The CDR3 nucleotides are TGCGCCAGCAGCCAAGATTTCCCCGGCGGCCTAGGAGCTTTCTTT.

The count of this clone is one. CDR3 nucleotides: TGCGCCAGCAGAGGGGGACGCAGCACAGATACGCAGTATTTT. This codes for CASRGGRSTDTQYF. The gene calls are TRBV5-1 and TRBJ2-3; tentatively, D is TRBD1 (6 bases). V was trimmed by 5 bases and J by 0 bases, leaving 10 bases between them. The CDR3 loop spans 14 amino acids. Germline V gene sequence: CDR1 SGHRS, CDR2 YFSETQ.

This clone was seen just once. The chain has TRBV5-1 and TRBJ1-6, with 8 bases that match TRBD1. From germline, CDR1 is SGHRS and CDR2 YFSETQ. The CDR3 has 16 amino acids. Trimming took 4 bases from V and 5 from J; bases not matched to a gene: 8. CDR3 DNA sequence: TGCGCCAGCAGCCTACAGACAGGGGTTAATAATTCACCCCTCCACTTT. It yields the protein CASSLQTGVNNSPLHF.

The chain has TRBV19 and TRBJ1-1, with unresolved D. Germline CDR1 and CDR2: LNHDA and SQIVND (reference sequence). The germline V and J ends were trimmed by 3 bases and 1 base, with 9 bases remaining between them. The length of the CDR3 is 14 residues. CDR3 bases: TGTGCCAGTAGTATTGAGGGTTCGAACACTGAAGCTTTCTTT. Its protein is CASSIEGSNTEAFF.

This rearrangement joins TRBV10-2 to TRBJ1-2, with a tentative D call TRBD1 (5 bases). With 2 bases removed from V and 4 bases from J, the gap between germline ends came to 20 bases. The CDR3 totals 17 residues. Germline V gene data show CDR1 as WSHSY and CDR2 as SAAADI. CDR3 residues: CASSETSRRGSSYGYTF. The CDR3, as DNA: TGCGCCAGCAGTGAGACGTCAAGGCGGGGGTCGAGCTATGGCTACACCTTC.

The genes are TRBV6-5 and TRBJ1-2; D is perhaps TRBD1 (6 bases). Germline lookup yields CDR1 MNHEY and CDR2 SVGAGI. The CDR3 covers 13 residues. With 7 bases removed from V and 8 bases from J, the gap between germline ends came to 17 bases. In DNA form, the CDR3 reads TGTGCCAGCATTATTACAGGGTCGATCGGCTACACCTTC. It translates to CASIITGSIGYTF.

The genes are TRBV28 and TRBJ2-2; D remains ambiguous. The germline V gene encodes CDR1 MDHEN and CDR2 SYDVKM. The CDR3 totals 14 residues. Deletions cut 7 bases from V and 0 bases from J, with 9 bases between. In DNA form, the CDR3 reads TGTGCCAGCAAGGAGTTTACGAACACCGGGGAGCTGTTTTTT. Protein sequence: CASKEFTNTGELFF.

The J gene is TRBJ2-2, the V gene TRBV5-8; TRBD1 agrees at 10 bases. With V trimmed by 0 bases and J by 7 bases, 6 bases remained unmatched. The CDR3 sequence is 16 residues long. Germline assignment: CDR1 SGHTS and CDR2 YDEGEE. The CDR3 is CASSLGDRGMIGELFF. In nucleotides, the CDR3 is TGTGCCAGCAGCTTGGGGGACAGGGGTATGATCGGGGAGCTGTTTTTT.

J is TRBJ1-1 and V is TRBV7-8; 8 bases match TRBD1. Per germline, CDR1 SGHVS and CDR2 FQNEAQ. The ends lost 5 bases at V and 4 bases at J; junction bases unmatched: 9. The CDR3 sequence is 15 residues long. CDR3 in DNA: TGTGCCAGCAGCCCTACAGACAGGGGATTCACTGAAGCTTTCTTT. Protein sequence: CASSPTDRGFTEAFF.

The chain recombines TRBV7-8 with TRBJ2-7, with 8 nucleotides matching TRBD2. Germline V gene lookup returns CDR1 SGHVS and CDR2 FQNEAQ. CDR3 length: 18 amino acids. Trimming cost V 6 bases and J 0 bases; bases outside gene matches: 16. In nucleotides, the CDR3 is TGTGCCAGCAGTCTGAAGAGCGGGGGCCCATCGAGCTCCTACGAGCAGTACTTC. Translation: CASSLKSGGPSSSYEQYF.

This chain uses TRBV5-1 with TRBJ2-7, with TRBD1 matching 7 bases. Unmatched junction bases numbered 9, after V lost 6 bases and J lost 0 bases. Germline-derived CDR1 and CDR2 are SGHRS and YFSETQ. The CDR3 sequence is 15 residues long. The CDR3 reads CASKEAGTASYEQYF. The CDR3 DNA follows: TGCGCCAGCAAAGAAGCCGGGACAGCCTCCTACGAGCAGTACTTC. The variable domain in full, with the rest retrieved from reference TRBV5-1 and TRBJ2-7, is KAGVTQTPRYLIKTRGQQVTLSCSPISGHRSVSWYQQTPGQGLQFLFEYFSETQRNKGNFPGRFSGRQFSNSRSEMNVSTLELGDSALYLCASKEAGTASYEQYFGPGTRLTVT.

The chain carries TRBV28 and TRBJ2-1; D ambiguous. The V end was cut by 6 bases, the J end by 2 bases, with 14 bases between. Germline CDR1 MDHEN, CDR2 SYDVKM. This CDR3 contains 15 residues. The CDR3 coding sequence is TGTGCCAGCAGCCCGACTCGGTCCACCTACAATGAGCAGTTCTTC. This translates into CASSPTRSTYNEQFF.

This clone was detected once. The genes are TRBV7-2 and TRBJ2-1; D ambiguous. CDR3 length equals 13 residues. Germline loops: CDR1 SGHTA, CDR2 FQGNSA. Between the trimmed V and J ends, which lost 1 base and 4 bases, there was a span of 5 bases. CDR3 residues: CASSLDMYNEQFF. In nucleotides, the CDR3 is TGTGCCAGCAGCTTAGATATGTACAATGAGCAGTTCTTC.